This entry concerns a single T cell receptor beta chain. Its antigen is still unknown. No much larger clonotype is one base removed from it; base qualities were not supplied. V sheds 7 bases and J sheds 9 bases, leaving 16 bases between their ends. For CDR1 and CDR2, the germline V gene lists MNHEY and SVGAGI. The CDR3 goes from the cysteine to the phenylalanine over 14 residues. Of all the DNA, just the CDR3 is kept, 42 bases in frame from base 1. The sample is drawn from a study of cytomegalovirus exposure and HLA in healthy donors (dated by TCRdb to the late 2010s). At the level of the whole study: According to an earlier analysis of a few hundred of the donors, 150 million to 200 million T cells yielded 117 million unique TCR beta sequences and roughly 280 Gb of sequence data. An early release that covered 640 HLA-typed donors contained approximately 300 gigabases of sequencing data and about 84 million unique TCR sequences. Of the 300 to 500 genotyped donors, roughly 76% were placed in the genetic ancestry cluster associated with self-reported Caucasian donors. The study aimed to test whether signatures of past pathogen exposure could be identified by cataloging public T cell receptors. Using immunosequencing, the study profiled T cell repertoires from 500 to 800 subjects and related those repertoires to cytomegalovirus serostatus. A separate validation cohort of 100 to 150 different subjects was used in addition to the approximately 610-subject first cohort. High-throughput TCR immunosequencing, statistical association of individual TCRs with disease status, and machine learning were combined to predict cytomegalovirus infection status. A later analysis re-analyzed previously published TCR beta repertoires from 660 or so donors and added high-resolution HLA genotyping to study TCR occurrence patterns. Rather than drawing on any new phenotypic data, the later analysis identified candidate immune exposures from TCR beta sequences and the way those sequences occurred across donors. An earlier analysis of some 600 of the donors applied high-throughput TCR beta sequencing to assess whether each TCR beta V gene segment acted as functional or pseudogenic. Donor age, sex, ethnicity and CMV serostatus were compiled together with the repertoire data. In a later genetic analysis, genome-wide SNP genotypes for about 55% of the roughly 700 donors were used, and that subset was treated as a discovery cohort. Every discovery cohort repertoire had been produced on one sequencing platform. HLA typing covered class I and class II loci at four-digit resolution. Typing coverage varied by locus: about 620-640 donors for A, B, C, DRB1 and DQB1; roughly 500 for DQA1; approximately 570 for DPA1; approximately 450 for DPB1. Roughly 5 DR-DQ haplotypes were handled as single units for association and clustering because linkage in the cohort was strong. Among some 410 genotyped donors of the cohort, an average of about 240,000 unique TCR beta nucleotide sequences were sequenced per donor, about a sixth of them non-productive.

General findings and caveats noted by the study authors: In a later analysis, TCR association rates were found to vary across HLA loci, with the most associated TCRs seen for DRB1 alleles and the fewest for HLA-C alleles. A total of roughly 160 TCR beta chains were listed by the study as associated with cytomegalovirus. Presence/absence analyses assumed roughly uniform sequencing depth across donors, an assumption that may not hold. The classifier was reported to diagnose cytomegalovirus status with high specificity and sensitivity in both the original cohort and the validation cohort. A later analysis found that most CMV-associated TCR beta chains appeared HLA-restricted, with HLA associations seemingly driven largely by CMV exposure. A group of highly shared sequence variants was considered likely to be a technical artifact of the sequencing pipeline. Across donors, most TCR sequences were observed very rarely, whereas some public TCRs were present in many individuals. Only TCR beta chains were sequenced in this cohort, and the absence of alpha or paired-chain data limited detectable features. In vitro tests confirmed that three of the cytomegalovirus-associated TCR beta chains recognize cytomegalovirus antigens. Specific HLA alleles were associated with 15,000 to 20,000 TCR beta sequences at a false discovery rate of 0.05 in a later analysis. In a later analysis, HLA-associated TCR beta chains showed more clonal expansion and lower generation probabilities than non-associated chains that were equally common. When HLA alleles, especially DR and DQ, strongly co-occurred, attributing TCR associations to individual alleles was difficult. Some IMGT-functional V segments, including TRBV6-2 and TRBV6-3, could not be distinguished by the 87-base-pair reads and were therefore excluded. A further reported finding was that TCR beta sequences accurately predicted the HLA-A and HLA-B alleles for most subjects in the first cohort. An earlier analysis of 587 of the donors showed that most TCR beta V segments appeared in productive rearrangements either about 87% or about 30% of the time, which broadly matched IMGT annotations. Immune exposure information for the cohort was limited to CMV serostatus. Several of the top co-occurrence clusters appeared to be linked to parvovirus B19, influenza, CMV and Epstein-Barr virus, according to a later analysis. The earlier analysis of 587 of the donors excluded approximately 15 rarely observed V segments, including chromosome 9 orphons, because counts were too low. V-gene and J-gene trimming of TCR beta chains was associated with a missense DCLRE1C variant in a later genetic analysis, and the association was replicated in an independent cohort. Linkage disequilibrium might explain the correlated functional status among segregating V segments, but an unknown experimental factor could not be ruled out. The authors suggested that the approach could potentially be generalized to other disease states and immunological phenotypes. In a later genetic analysis, fewer N-insertions in productive TCRs were reported among donors in an Asian-associated ancestry cluster than the approximately 670-donor mean. Because HLA typing was unavailable for some donors at each locus, only the typed subset was used in association tests.

The cohort consisted of fewer than 700 healthy bone marrow donors. Cohort members were all nominally healthy when sampled, although unrecorded immune exposures were likely present. The donor was CMV seropositive and belonged to the group of about 290 seropositive cohort members. Every donor gave a peripheral blood sample, and the peripheral blood mononuclear cells from that sample were used for TCR beta sequencing. The Qiagen DNeasy Blood Extraction Kit was used to extract genomic DNA from the blood cell samples. The library was obtained by the immunoSEQ multiplex PCR assay. The multiplex PCR relied on a mix of 60 forward primers for TCR Vbeta segments and 13 reverse primers for TCR Jbeta segments. A multiplex PCR assay on genomic DNA amplified the CDR3 region of rearranged TCR beta genes. On the Illumina HiSeq System, the amplified TCR beta libraries were sequenced as 87-base-pair reads. In the original analysis: Across the roughly 670 repertoires, a later analysis counted roughly 77 million unique TCR beta chains, some 11 million of which were shared by at least two donors. Raw reads were error-corrected and collapsed into unique sequences by a nearest-neighbor algorithm in which closely related sequences were merged to remove PCR and sequencing errors. To assign V, D and J gene segments, CDR3 sequences were aligned to IMGT reference sequences. For a sequence to be retained, at least a six-nucleotide match to both a V gene segment and a J gene segment was required. A rearrangement was called productive if the CDR3 had no stop codons and remained in frame with V and J, and every other rearrangement was called non-productive. CDR3 was defined according to IMGT convention as the region running from the second conserved V-encoded cysteine to the conserved J-encoded phenylalanine. In an earlier analysis of roughly 580 of the donors, sequences lacking an unambiguous match to a single V gene segment were excluded. In an earlier analysis of around 590 of the donors, a V segment was called functional when productive rearrangements were above 56.7%, and segregating when the standard deviation between donors exceeded 5%. To diagnose cytomegalovirus status from the catalog of TCR beta chain sequences, a statistical classification framework was built. A later analysis assigned V and J genes by comparing TCR nucleotide sequences with IMGT/GENE-DB human TR gene sequences. The TCRdist pipeline was used in a later analysis to assign CDR3 sequences and most-parsimonious VDJ recombination scenarios. In a later analysis, each TCR beta chain was defined by its CDR3 amino acid sequence together with its V-gene family, and reads without a unique V-gene family were excluded. In a later analysis, 450 to 600 highly shared, low-generation-probability nucleotide sequences were removed to address suspected cross-contamination and a sequencing artifact. In a later analysis, a clonal expansion index for each public chain was calculated from normalized within-repertoire ranks of inferred template counts. A later analysis computed generation probabilities with a VDJ recombination model fitted to out-of-frame rearrangements, and checked the results against IGoR. A later analysis scored TCR-TCR, TCR-HLA and TCR-CMV co-occurrence with hypergeometric tests, applying a repertoire-size bias correction to TCR pairs. In a later analysis, false discovery rates were estimated by permuting HLA or CMV assignments 20 times. In a later analysis, co-occurring TCRs were grouped with DBSCAN, and TCRdist sequence similarity was added when clustering was performed within HLA-allele-positive subsets. Repertoires with fewer than 30,000 or more than 120,000 public chains were left out of co-occurrence clustering, as were four to six repertoires with anomalous nucleotide sharing. TCRdb retrieved this table from immuneACCESS and kept in-frame rearrangements only. Not all clones are present; in checked studies, unresolved V genes account for under half, and no reason is known for the remainder. That table is the source of V, J and clone size, and D and trimming were worked out from the DNA. The sample contains about 150,000 clones, less than 85% of them found a single time. The ten most abundant clones make up under 8% of the sample.

The receptor was derived from a woman aged 50 to 60 in good health and CMV-seropositive. In this chain, TRBV6-5 is recombined with TRBJ1-6, with the identity of the D gene unclear. The material sequenced was PBMCs. The CDR3 protein: CASTAAPKSSPLHF. The nucleotide sequence reads TGTGCCAGCACGGCGGCGCCCAAGAGTTCACCCCTCCACTTT.